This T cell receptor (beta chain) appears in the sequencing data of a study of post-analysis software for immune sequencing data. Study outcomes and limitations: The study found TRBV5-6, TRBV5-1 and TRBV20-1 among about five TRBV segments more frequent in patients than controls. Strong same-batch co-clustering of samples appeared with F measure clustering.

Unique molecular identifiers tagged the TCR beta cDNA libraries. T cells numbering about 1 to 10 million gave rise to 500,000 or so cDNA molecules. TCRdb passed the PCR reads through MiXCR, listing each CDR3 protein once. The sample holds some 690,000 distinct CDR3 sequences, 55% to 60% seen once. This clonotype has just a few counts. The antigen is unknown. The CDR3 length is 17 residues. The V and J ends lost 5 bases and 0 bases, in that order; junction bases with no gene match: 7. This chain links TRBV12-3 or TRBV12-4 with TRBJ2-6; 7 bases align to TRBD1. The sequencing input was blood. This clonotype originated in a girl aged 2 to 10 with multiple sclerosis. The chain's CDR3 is CASSDREPTSGANVLTF. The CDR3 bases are TGTGCCAGCAGTGACAGGGAGCCAACCTCTGGGGCCAACGTCCTGACTTTC.